These 3 T cell receptor beta chains originate from one sample sequenced in a study of CD8 T cells in ankylosing spondylitis. These TCRs' antigens remain unknown. Study-level results: Apparently characteristic of ankylosing spondylitis blood was a TCR beta motif (roughly eight highly homologous variants).

MiXCR, applied by TCRdb to the 5' RACE reads, yields one record per CDR3 protein. The repertoire consists of under 850,000 distinct CDR3 sequences, with around a fifth occurring once and the leading ten covering about 20%. Sequences were obtained from blood, either unsorted or a sorted T cell fraction (not recorded which). These receptors came from a male donor with ankylosing spondylitis.

The V and J genes are TRBV14 and TRBJ1-5, with 7 bases fitting TRBD1. V shed 1 base and J 6 bases; nucleotides not matched to a gene: 3. The CDR3 spans 14 residues. Germline lookup yields CDR1 SGHDN and CDR2 FVKESK. In nucleotides, the CDR3 is TGTGCCAGCAGCCAAGTCACAGGGGCTCAGCCCCAGCATTTT. This encodes CASSQVTGAQPQHF.

This clonotype was seen more than once but under ten times. J is TRBJ2-7 and V is TRBV20-1, with TRBD1 matching 7 bases. The CDR3 spans 10 residues. Germline V gives CDR1 DFQATT, CDR2 SNEGSKA (reference sequence). Unmatched junction bases numbered 0, after V lost 3 bases and J lost 7 bases. CDR3 in amino acids: CSARGQEQYF. The CDR3 nucleotides read TGCAGTGCTAGGGGACAGGAGCAGTACTTC.

This clonotype was observed a few times. The genes are TRBV7-8 and TRBJ2-7, with 8 bases matching TRBD1. The germline V gene has CDR1 SGHVS and CDR2 FQNEAQ. V was pared by 5 bases and J by 2 bases, with 8 bases of the junction left unmatched. The CDR3 has 15 residues. The CDR3 DNA follows: TGTGCCAGCAGCCTTAGCCTGGGACAGGCCTACGAGCAGTACTTC. Protein product: CASSLSLGQAYEQYF.